These 27 T cell receptor beta chains were all obtained from the same sample, sequenced in a study of T cells in tumors after PD-1 blockade. Sequencing was performed with immunoSEQ multiplex PCR; in TCRdb, only in-frame clones are kept and a portion is missing. The repertoire includes about 15,000 clones, roughly 87% of them detected once, and around 21% sits in the top ten. Sequences were derived from PBMCs, sampled after anti-PD-1 treatment. The receptors stem from a human donor with basal cell carcinoma.

The rearrangement joins TRBV28 to TRBJ2-5; 9 nucleotides match TRBD2. CDR3 length equals 16 residues. The trim removed 6 bases at V and 1 base at J, leaving 9 bases unmatched. Germline CDR1 MDHEN, CDR2 SYDVKM. CDR3: CASRSPSAGGQETQYF. The CDR3 DNA follows: TGTGCCAGCAGATCCCCCTCAGCGGGAGGCCAAGAGACCCAGTACTTC.

The V gene is TRBV5-1, the J gene TRBJ1-5; possible D gene TRBD1, 5 bases. This CDR3 has 15 amino acids. V gave up 0 bases and J gave up 5 bases, with 12 bases separating them. Germline CDR1 is SGHRS and CDR2 is YFSETQ. The CDR3 region has the DNA TGCGCCAGCAGCTTGGCCGGAGGGGCGGATCAGCCCCAGCATTTT. Translated: CASSLAGGADQPQHF.

The chain uses TRBV3-1 (or the pseudogene TRBV3-2) and TRBJ1-6, with 10 bases fitting TRBD1. Germline V gene lookup returns CDR1 LGHDT and CDR2 YNNKEL (reference sequence). The CDR3 extends over 13 amino acids. With V trimmed by 6 bases and J by 9 bases, 2 bases remained unmatched. CDR3 coding DNA: TGTGCCAGCAGGGACAGGGGGAGTTCACCCCTCCACTTT. This encodes CASRDRGSSPLHF.

The CDR3 reads CASSLVGETQYF. The CDR3 coding sequence is TGTGCCAGCAGCTTAGTTGGTGAGACCCAGTACTTC. The rearrangement uses TRBV7-6 and TRBJ2-5; D call uncertain. Per germline, CDR1 SGHVS and CDR2 FNYEAQ. CDR3 length equals 12 residues. The V and J ends lost 1 base and 5 bases respectively, with 5 bases between them.

In its sample, this clone ranks as medium-sized. The chain couples TRBV6-2 or TRBV6-3 to TRBJ2-3; 9 bases agree with TRBD2. Germline V gives CDR1 MNHEY, CDR2 SVGEGT. The CDR3 runs 16 residues. J was trimmed by 4 bases and V by 4 bases; bases with no gene match: 9. The CDR3 DNA reads as TGTGCCAGCAGTTTCTCGGGACTAGCTTCAGCAGATACGCAGTATTTT. Translating it yields CASSFSGLASADTQYF.

This chain links TRBV13 with TRBJ2-2; 7 bases are shared with TRBD2. Trimming cost V 3 bases and J 1 base; bases outside gene matches: 5. Germline lookup yields CDR1 PRHDT and CDR2 FYEKMQ (reference sequence). This CDR3 has 16 amino acids. The CDR3 loop reads CASSLGGNLNTGELFF. CDR3 DNA sequence: TGTGCCAGCAGCTTGGGAGGGAACTTGAACACCGGGGAGCTGTTTTTT.

In regard to this clone: A read error may account for a junction end that differs from germline. The chain recombines TRBV6-2 or TRBV6-3 with TRBJ2-3; D uncertain. In germline, CDR1 is MNHEY, CDR2 SVGEGT. The CDR3 runs to 13 residues. The CDR3 is CASRYSTTDTQYF. The CDR3 region has the DNA TGTGCCAGCAGGTACTCGACCACAGATACGCAGTATTTT.

This chain connects TRBV19 to TRBJ2-2; maybe TRBD1 (6 bases). V was shortened by 5 bases and J by 2 bases, with 15 bases between the two germline ends. The CDR3 is 16 amino acids. Germline-derived CDR1 and CDR2 are LNHDA and SQIVND (reference sequence). The CDR3 is CASSHYRVSNTGELFF. CDR3 DNA: TGTGCCAGTAGTCACTACAGGGTCAGTAACACCGGGGAGCTGTTTTTT.

This clone showed up just a few times. Other DNA sequences of this sample code for an identical CDR3. V and J are TRBV18 and TRBJ2-7; 7 bases are shared with TRBD2. Trimming removed 3 bases from V and 0 bases from J; junction bases left unmatched: 2. The CDR3 consists of 14 residues. Germline loops: CDR1 KGHSH, CDR2 LQKENI. CDR3 bases: TGTGCCAGCTCACCTCCGGGGGGCTCCTACGAGCAGTACTTC. This encodes CASSPPGGSYEQYF.

The sample holds a few counts of this clone. Relative to the germline gene, one junction end is altered; a read error may explain this. Within the sample, other DNA sequences also encode this same CDR3. The gene calls are TRBV2 and TRBJ2-1; TRBD2 might be the D (7 bases). This CDR3 region has 19 residues. Germline lookup yields CDR1 SNHLY and CDR2 FYNNEI. The CDR3: CASCDGWAGAGSSYNEQFF. CDR3 coding DNA: TGTGCCAGCTGTGATGGGTGGGCGGGGGCGGGGAGCTCCTACAATGAGCAGTTCTTC. The whole variable domain, filled in from reference TRBV2 and TRBJ2-1, reads EPEVTQTPSHQVTQMGQEVILRCVPISNHLYFYWYRQILGQKVEFLVSFYNNEISEKSEIFDDQFSVERPDGSNFTLKIRSTKLEDSAMYFCASCDGWAGAGSSYNEQFFGPGTRLTVL.

The gene calls are TRBV4-1 and TRBJ2-1, with unresolved D. The V end lost 0 bases, the J end lost 9 bases, and 18 bases lay between the germline ends. CDR1 and CDR2 from the germline V gene are MGHRA and YSYEKL. The length of the CDR3 is 16 residues. The CDR3 coding sequence is TGCGCCAGCAGCCAAGATTCGCTGGGCTCTCGTGGTGAGCAGTTCTTC. Translating gives CASSQDSLGSRGEQFF.

J is TRBJ2-6 and V is TRBV19; TRBD1 matches at 10 bases. Germline V gene lookup returns CDR1 LNHDA and CDR2 SQIVND (reference sequence). The V and J ends lost 5 bases and 2 bases, in that order; junction bases with no gene match: 3. This CDR3 comprises 16 residues. This CDR3 reads CASSSGTGAGANVLTF. The CDR3 DNA reads TGTGCCAGTAGTTCCGGGACAGGGGCTGGGGCCAACGTCCTGACTTTC.

The chain couples TRBV19 to TRBJ1-1; D may be TRBD1 (5 bases). V was clipped by 9 bases and J by 4 bases, with 15 bases between them. Germline assignment: CDR1 LNHDA and CDR2 SQIVND (reference sequence). This CDR3 is 13 amino acids long. The CDR3 here is CASRDLGVTEAFF. The CDR3 DNA reads as TGTGCCAGCAGGGACCTGGGGGTCACTGAAGCTTTCTTT.

The genes are TRBV24-1 and TRBJ2-1; TRBD2 is a possible D gene (5 bases). Germline values: CDR1 KGHDR, CDR2 SFDVKD. The CDR3 is 16 residues long. V was clipped by 2 bases and J by 6 bases, with 16 bases between them. The CDR3 DNA sequence: TGTGCCACCAGTGATTCAGCCCTAGGACTGCTCAATGAGCAGTTCTTC. Its protein product is CATSDSALGLLNEQFF.

The chain combines TRBV9 with TRBJ2-5; TRBD2 agrees at 8 bases. Germline V gene sequence: CDR1 SGDLS, CDR2 YYNGEE. V was pared by 0 bases and J by 1 base, with 2 bases of the junction left unmatched. This CDR3 is built from 15 residues. The CDR3 DNA reads as TGTGCCAGCAGCGTAGTCGGGACTAGCCAAGAGACCCAGTACTTC. It is translated as CASSVVGTSQETQYF.

The DNA for the CDR3 is TGTGCCAGCAGCCAAGAAACAGGCAGGGGGCGTAATTACGAGCAGTACTTC. As protein: CASSQETGRGRNYEQYF. This rearrangement joins TRBV4-2 to TRBJ2-7; 8 nucleotides line up with TRBD1. V lost 0 bases, J lost 4 bases, and 11 bases stayed unmatched. CDR1 is LGHNA, CDR2 YNFKEQ, per germline. The CDR3 totals 17 residues.

The chain uses TRBV5-1 and TRBJ1-1; 9 bases are shared with TRBD1. The CDR3 covers 15 residues. With V trimmed by 4 bases and J by 5 bases, 9 bases remained unmatched. In germline, CDR1 is SGHRS, CDR2 YFSETQ. CDR3 coding DNA: TGCGCCAGCAGCGACCGGACAGGGGACGGGACTGAAGCTTTCTTT. Translated, it gives CASSDRTGDGTEAFF.

V usage is TRBV20-1 and J usage is TRBJ2-7; D is uncertain. CDR3 length: 14 amino acids. Trimming stripped 3 bases from V and 3 bases from J, with 15 bases between. From germline, CDR1 is DFQATT and CDR2 SNEGSKA (reference sequence). The CDR3 region is CSASTARRYYEQYF. CDR3 DNA sequence: TGCAGTGCTAGTACCGCTAGACGCTACTACGAGCAGTACTTC.

This chain connects TRBV6-5 to TRBJ1-5; TRBD1 is a possible D gene (5 bases). CDR1 is MNHEY and CDR2 is SVGAGI in the germline V gene. Trimming pared 6 bases from V and 4 bases from J, leaving 13 bases between. The length of the CDR3 is 14 residues. CDR3 bases: TGTGCCAGCAGATCAGGGATTGGTAATCAGCCCCAGCATTTT. This encodes CASRSGIGNQPQHF.

V is TRBV6-5 and J is TRBJ1-2; D possibly corresponds to TRBD1 (6 bases). This CDR3 is built from 12 residues. V lost 3 bases and J lost 5, with 7 bases in between. The germline V gene has CDR1 MNHEY and CDR2 SVGAGI. The CDR3 sequence is CASSYTGYGYTF. CDR3 coding DNA: TGTGCCAGCAGTTATACAGGGTATGGCTACACCTTC.

V gene TRBV19 combines with J gene TRBJ2-5; 11 bases fit TRBD1. The CDR3 has 15 residues. V lost 9 bases and J lost 5; bases outside the gene matches: 11. In germline, CDR1 is LNHDA, CDR2 SQIVND (reference sequence). This CDR3 is CASGPRDRGWETQYF. The CDR3 region has the DNA TGTGCCAGCGGTCCCCGGGACAGGGGGTGGGAGACCCAGTACTTC.

The genes are TRBV10-3 and TRBJ2-5; D might be TRBD1 or TRBD2, each matching 5 bases. Germline lookup yields CDR1 ENHRY and CDR2 SYGVKD. The V end was cut by 0 bases, the J end by 0 bases, with 5 bases between. The CDR3 spans 14 residues. The CDR3 protein is CAISESGDQETQYF. As DNA, the CDR3 is TGTGCCATCAGTGAGTCGGGGGACCAAGAGACCCAGTACTTC.

The chain recombines TRBV15 with TRBJ2-5, with D possibly TRBD1 on 7 matching bases. The germline V gene encodes CDR1 LNHNV and CDR2 YYDKDF (reference sequence). V dropped 1 base and J dropped 5 bases, with 23 bases sitting between them. The CDR3 loop spans 18 amino acids. The CDR3 is CATSRGVVRLPGGETQYF. CDR3 sequence (DNA): TGTGCCACCAGCAGAGGTGTCGTCAGACTCCCAGGGGGGGAGACCCAGTACTTC. Supplemented by reference TRBV15 and TRBJ2-5, the full variable domain reads DAMVIQNPRYQVTQFGKPVTLSCSQTLNHNVMYWYQQKSSQAPKLLFHYYDKDFNNEADTPDNFQSRRPNTSFCFLDIRSPGLGDTAMYLCATSRGVVRLPGGETQYFGPGTRLLVL.

The chain combines TRBV27 with TRBJ1-6, with D hard to call. The V end was cut by 5 bases, the J end by 4 bases, with 6 bases between. CDR3 length: 13 residues. Germline values: CDR1 MNHEY, CDR2 SMNVEV (reference sequence). CDR3 region: CASSREYNSPLHF. CDR3 DNA sequence: TGTGCCAGCAGTCGGGAGTATAATTCACCCCTCCACTTT.

The chain combines TRBV4-1 with TRBJ2-1; TRBD1 matches 9 bases. The CDR3 has 22 amino acids. Germline values: CDR1 MGHRA, CDR2 YSYEKL. With V trimmed by 0 bases and J by 12 bases, 30 bases remained unmatched. CDR3: CASSQDPPGQGFVLGAGDAQFF. Written as DNA, the CDR3 is TGCGCCAGCAGCCAAGATCCCCCCGGACAGGGGTTTGTTCTTGGTGCGGGGGACGCGCAGTTCTTC.

The V gene is TRBV2, the J gene TRBJ2-1; 9 bases match TRBD2. The CDR3 spans 19 residues. Trimming took 11 bases from V and 0 from J; bases not matched to a gene: 20. The germline gives CDR1 SNHLY, CDR2 FYNNEI. As DNA, the CDR3 is TGTGCCCGCTGTTACGGGGGGGCGCGGGGGGGGAGCTCCTACAATGAGCAGTTCTTC. Its protein is CARCYGGARGGSSYNEQFF.

This rearrangement joins TRBV3-1 (or the pseudogene TRBV3-2) to TRBJ2-7, with D possibly matching TRBD1 (6 bases). This CDR3 is 13 amino acids long. Germline CDR1 LGHDT, CDR2 YNNKEL (reference sequence). Trimming removed 4 bases from V and 5 bases from J, with 12 bases in between. The chain's CDR3 is CASSPMTGHEQYF. For the CDR3, the DNA is TGTGCCAGCAGCCCTATGACAGGTCACGAGCAGTACTTC.